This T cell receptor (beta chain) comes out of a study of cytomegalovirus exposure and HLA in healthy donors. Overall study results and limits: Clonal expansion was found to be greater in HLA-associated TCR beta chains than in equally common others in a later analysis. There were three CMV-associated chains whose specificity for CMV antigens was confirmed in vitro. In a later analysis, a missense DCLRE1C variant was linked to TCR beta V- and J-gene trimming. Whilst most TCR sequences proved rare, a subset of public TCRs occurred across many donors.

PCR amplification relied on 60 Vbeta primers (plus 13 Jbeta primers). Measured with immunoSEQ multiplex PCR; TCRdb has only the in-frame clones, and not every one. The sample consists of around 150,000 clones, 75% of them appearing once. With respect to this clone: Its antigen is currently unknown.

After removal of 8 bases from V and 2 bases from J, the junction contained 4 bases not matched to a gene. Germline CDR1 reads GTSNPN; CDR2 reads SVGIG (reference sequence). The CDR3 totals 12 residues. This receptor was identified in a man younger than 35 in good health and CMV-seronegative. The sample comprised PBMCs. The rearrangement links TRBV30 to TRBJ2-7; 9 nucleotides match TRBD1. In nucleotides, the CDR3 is TGTGCCGGAGGGGACAGGGCCTACGAGCAGTACTTC. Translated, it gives CAGGDRAYEQYF.